Listed below are T cell receptor beta chains from one sample, sequenced in a study of blood T cell repertoires in COVID-19. TCRdb's table, derived via immunoSEQ multiplex PCR, lists solely in-frame clones and lacks some. Of 300,000 to 450,000 clones listed, about 90% were seen once; the top ten hold more than 0.9%. Specimen: PBMCs or T cells enriched from blood (not recorded which). These receptor sequences come from a woman in her 30s who had recovered from COVID-19. The CDR3 runs from the conserved cysteine through the conserved F or W. D genes are given only for firm matches. Only part of the rows carry a size: once, few, many, or a class if the clone is expanded.

TRBJ1-1 | TRBV5-1 | NA | NA | TGCGCCAGCAGCTTGGAACTCTTCATCTTGAACACTGAAGCTTTCTTT | CASSLELFILNTEAFF
TRBJ2-5 | TRBV9 | TRBD1 | few | TGTGCCAGCAGCTCACAAGATGGGACAGGAGAGACCCAGTACTTC | CASSSQDGTGETQYF
TRBJ1-2 | TRBV3-1/TRBV3-2 | TRBD1 | few | TGTGCCAGCAGCCAATTCGACAGGGTCGGGGGCTACACCTTC | CASSQFDRVGGYTF
TRBJ2-1 | TRBV4-2 | TRBD2 | NA | TGTGCCAGCAGCCAAGGTGGGACTAGCGGGAGGGCTGGGGAGCAGTTCTTC | CASSQGGTSGRAGEQFF
TRBJ1-4 | TRBV6-2/TRBV6-3 | TRBD1 | once | TGTGCCAGCAGCCACTTCGGCCAGGGGGATGAAAAACTGTTTTTT | CASSHFGQGDEKLFF
TRBJ1-1 | TRBV5-1 | NA | NA | TGCGCCAGCAGCTCGGCGGGGGGTATGAACACTGAAGCTTTCTTT | CASSSAGGMNTEAFF
TRBJ2-2 | TRBV4-3 | TRBD2 | NA | TGCGCCAGCGGGACTAGCGGGGGGGCCAACACCGGGGAGCTGTTTTTT | CASGTSGGANTGELFF
TRBJ2-1 | TRBV30 | TRBD1 | NA | TGTGCCTGGAACAGGGGCCAAAATGAGCAGTTCTTC | CAWNRGQNEQFF
TRBJ1-2 | TRBV5-8 | NA | NA | TGTGCCAGCAGCTCGTCGGGAGACCGAGGATCTGGCTACACCTTC | CASSSSGDRGSGYTF
TRBJ1-4 | TRBV19 | TRBD1 | NA | TGTGCCAGTAGTACGCGACAGGGGCCGTTGGCTAATGAAAAACTGTTTTTT | CASSTRQGPLANEKLFF
TRBJ2-1 | TRBV5-6 | TRBD2 | NA | TGTGCCAGCAGCCATGTAAAGGTAGCGGGGGACTCCTACAATGAGCAGTTCTTC | CASSHVKVAGDSYNEQFF
TRBJ1-3 | TRBV9 | NA | NA | TGTGCCAGCAGCCTTACGACAGGCGGCTCTGGAAACACCATATATTTT | CASSLTTGGSGNTIYF
TRBJ1-6 | TRBV21-1 | NA | NA | TGTGCCAGCAGCAAAGTGGGGGAGGGGCTGGGTTCACCCCTCCACTTT | CASSKVGEGLGSPLHF
TRBJ1-2 | TRBV5-4 | TRBD1 | NA | TGTGCCAGCAGCGATAACAGGGGGGGAAACTATGGCTACACCTTC | CASSDNRGGNYGYTF
TRBJ1-2 | TRBV14 | NA | NA | TGTGCCAGCAGCCTGGGGGCAGGCGGCTACACCTTC | CASSLGAGGYTF
TRBJ1-6 | TRBV27 | NA | NA | TGTGCCAGCAGTTTCACGGGTTATAATTCACCCCTCCACTTT | CASSFTGYNSPLHF
TRBJ1-3 | TRBV28 | NA | NA | TGTGCCAGCACTGCGGCGGGTACCTCTGGAAACACCATATATTTT | CASTAAGTSGNTIYF
TRBJ1-6 | TRBV11-2 | TRBD1 | once | TGTGCCAGCAGCCCGTGGACAGGGCTGGGTAATTCACCCCTCCACTTT | CASSPWTGLGNSPLHF
TRBJ1-2 | TRBV4-1 | NA | NA | TGCGCCAGCAGCCAAGAGCAGGGAAACTATGGCTACACCTTC | CASSQEQGNYGYTF
TRBJ1-3 | TRBV5-1 | TRBD1 | NA | TGCGCCAGCAGCCCACTATCGACAGGGCTCGGAAACACCATATATTTT | CASSPLSTGLGNTIYF
TRBJ2-7 | TRBV19 | TRBD1 | few | TGTGCCAGTAGTCTACCGGGACAGGCCTCCTACGAGCAGTACTTC | CASSLPGQASYEQYF
TRBJ2-1 | TRBV9 | NA | NA | TGTGCCAGCTCGGGAGAAGCATACAATGAGCAGTTCTTC | CASSGEAYNEQFF
TRBJ2-5 | TRBV5-4 | TRBD2 | NA | TGTGCCAGCAGCTTCCCCAGGGAGGGATCCTATGAGACCCAGTACTTC | CASSFPREGSYETQYF
TRBJ1-2 | TRBV28 | NA | NA | TGTGCCAGCAGCAACGGACAGTACGGCTACACCTTC | CASSNGQYGYTF
TRBJ2-7 | TRBV11-2 | TRBD1 | NA | TGTGCCAGCAGCCTTAATAGGGGGCGAATCTACGAGCAGTACTTC | CASSLNRGRIYEQYF
TRBJ1-2 | TRBV29-1 | NA | NA | TGCAGCGTTGAAAGCGACGGGTTCTACACCTTC | CSVESDGFYTF
TRBJ1-2 | TRBV25-1 | TRBD1 | NA | TGTGCCAGCAGTGCCCCAGGGGGTAACTATGGCTACACCTTC | CASSAPGGNYGYTF
TRBJ2-7 | TRBV7-9 | NA | NA | TGTGCCAGCAGCTTAGGGGGCGGTTACGAGCAGTACTTC | CASSLGGGYEQYF
TRBJ2-3 | TRBV5-1 | TRBD1 | NA | TGCGCCAGCAGCTGGGGACAGGGCTCGGGGACAGATACGCAGTATTTT | CASSWGQGSGTDTQYF
TRBJ2-1 | TRBV5-1 | NA | NA | TGCGCCAGCAGCCTCTACCTGGCTAGCCCCAATGAGCAGTTCTTC | CASSLYLASPNEQFF
TRBJ2-2 | TRBV6-1 | NA | many | TGTGCCAGCAGTGACCTAGCTGATAGCGGGGAGCTGTTTTTT | CASSDLADSGELFF
TRBJ2-7 | TRBV15 | NA | NA | TGTGCCACCAGCAGAGATCCCCCAGGCTCCTACGAGCAGTACTTC | CATSRDPPGSYEQYF
TRBJ2-5 | TRBV10-3 | TRBD2 | NA | TGTGCCATCCGCCCCTCTGGCGGGGGGACCCAAGAGACCCAGTACTTC | CAIRPSGGGTQETQYF
TRBJ1-1 | TRBV3-1/TRBV3-2 | TRBD1 | NA | TGTGCCAGCAGCCCCCGGACAGGAAAAGCTTTCTTT | CASSPRTGKAFF
TRBJ2-1 | TRBV14 | TRBD2 | NA | TGTGCCAGCAGCCAAGCCTCGGGAGGTCGGGATGAGCAGTTCTTC | CASSQASGGRDEQFF
TRBJ2-5 | TRBV7-9 | TRBD2 | NA | TGTGCCAGCAGCTTACTACTAGCGGGACTATCCCCGGGGGAGACCCAGTACTTC | CASSLLLAGLSPGETQYF
TRBJ2-2 | TRBV2 | TRBD1 | NA | TGTGCCAGTGAGGACAGGTCGAACACCGGGGAGCTGTTTTTT | CASEDRSNTGELFF
TRBJ2-5 | TRBV7-8 | TRBD1 | NA | TGTGCCAGCAGCCAGGAACCGGGACAGGGGGGCGCGGAGACCCAGTACTTC | CASSQEPGQGGAETQYF
TRBJ2-2 | TRBV6-2/TRBV6-3 | TRBD1 | NA | TGTGCCAGCAGCCTTATACAGGGGGCGAACACCGGGGAGCTGTTTTTT | CASSLIQGANTGELFF
TRBJ1-2 | TRBV7-9 | TRBD1 | NA | TGTGCCAGCAGCTTCACGTCCCGGGACAGGGGAGATGGCTACACCTTC | CASSFTSRDRGDGYTF
TRBJ1-2 | TRBV11-2 | TRBD1 | few | TGTGCCAGCAGCCTGGGCGGGACAGCTAACTATGGCTACACCTTC | CASSLGGTANYGYTF
TRBJ2-3 | TRBV5-1 | NA | NA | TGCGCCAGCAGCCCGGACAGTAGCACAGATACGCAGTATTTT | CASSPDSSTDTQYF
TRBJ2-7 | TRBV3-1/TRBV3-2 | NA | NA | TGTGCCAGCAGCCAAGATGACCAGGGCGGCTACGAGCAGTACTTC | CASSQDDQGGYEQYF
TRBJ2-3 | TRBV14 | TRBD2 | NA | TGTGCCAGCAGCCTAATGGGGACTAGCTCAGATACGCAGTATTTT | CASSLMGTSSDTQYF
TRBJ2-1 | TRBV7-9 | NA | NA | TGTGCCAGCAGCTTAGCTTCGGGTTACAATGAGCAGTTCTTC | CASSLASGYNEQFF
TRBJ1-1 | TRBV24-1 | NA | NA | TGTGCCACCAGTGCGTCGAGTGGGAACACTGAAGCTTTCTTT | CATSASSGNTEAFF
TRBJ1-5 | TRBV5-1 | TRBD1 | NA | TGCGCCAGCAGCTGGGGGACAGGGGAAAGCAATCAGCCCCAGCATTTT | CASSWGTGESNQPQHF
TRBJ1-1 | TRBV15 | TRBD1 | NA | TGTGCCACCAGCAGCAGGACAGGTAGAAACACTGAAGCTTTCTTT | CATSSRTGRNTEAFF
TRBJ1-2 | TRBV10-3 | TRBD1 | NA | TGTGCCATCAGTGATCCGGGACAGGGGGCGAGTCGTTTTGGCTACACCTTC | CAISDPGQGASRFGYTF
TRBJ1-2 | TRBV6-2/TRBV6-3 | NA | NA | TGTGCCAGCAGTGCCTCTCCAGGGATCTATGGCTACACCTTC | CASSASPGIYGYTF
TRBJ2-7 | TRBV30 | NA | few | TGTGCCTGGGCCTTCGGGGGTCCCTCTCCCTACGAGCAGTACTTC | CAWAFGGPSPYEQYF
TRBJ2-2 | TRBV24-1 | TRBD1 | NA | TGTGCCACCAGTGACCCGGGACAGGGACGCACCGGGGAGCTGTTTTTT | CATSDPGQGRTGELFF
TRBJ2-7 | TRBV30 | TRBD2 | NA | TGTGCCTGGAGTGTCGCGGGGGGCGAGCAGTACTTC | CAWSVAGGEQYF
TRBJ2-1 | TRBV10-2 | TRBD1 | NA | TGCGCCAGCAGTGAGCCGGGACAGGGCTCCTACAATGAGCAGTTCTTC | CASSEPGQGSYNEQFF